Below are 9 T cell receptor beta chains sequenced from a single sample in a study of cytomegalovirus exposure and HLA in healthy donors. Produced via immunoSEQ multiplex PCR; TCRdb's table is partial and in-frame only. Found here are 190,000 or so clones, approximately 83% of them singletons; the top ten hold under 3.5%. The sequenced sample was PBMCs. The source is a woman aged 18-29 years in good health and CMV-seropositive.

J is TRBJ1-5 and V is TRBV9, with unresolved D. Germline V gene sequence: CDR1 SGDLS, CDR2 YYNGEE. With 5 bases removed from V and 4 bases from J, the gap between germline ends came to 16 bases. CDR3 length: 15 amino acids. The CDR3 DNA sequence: TGTGCCAGCAGTGCGGACGGAGGGCGTAATCAGCCCCAGCATTTT. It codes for CASSADGGRNQPQHF.

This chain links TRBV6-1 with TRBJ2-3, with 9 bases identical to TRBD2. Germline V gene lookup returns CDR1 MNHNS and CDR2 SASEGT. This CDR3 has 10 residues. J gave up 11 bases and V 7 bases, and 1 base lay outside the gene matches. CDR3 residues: CASKAGGQYF. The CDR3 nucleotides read TGTGCCAGCAAAGCGGGGGGGCAGTATTTT.

The CDR3 bases are TGCGCCAGCTATAAAATACAGGGCGAAGCTTTCTTT. Translating it yields CASYKIQGEAFF. The chain has TRBV5-1 and TRBJ1-1; tentatively, D is TRBD1 (6 bases). V lost 7 bases and J lost 8, with 15 bases in between. The CDR3 is made up of 12 amino acids. The germline gives CDR1 SGHRS, CDR2 YFSETQ. Full variable domain (rest looked up from reference TRBV5-1 and TRBJ1-1): KAGVTQTPRYLIKTRGQQVTLSCSPISGHRSVSWYQQTPGQGLQFLFEYFSETQRNKGNFPGRFSGRQFSNSRSEMNVSTLELGDSALYLCASYKIQGEAFFGQGTRLTVV.

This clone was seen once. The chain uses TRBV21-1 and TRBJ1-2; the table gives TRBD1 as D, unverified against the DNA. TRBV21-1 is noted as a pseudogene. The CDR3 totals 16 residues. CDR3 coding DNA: TGTGCCAGCAGCAAAGTAGGAGACAGGGGCTGCTATGGCTACACCTTC. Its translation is CASSKVGDRGCYGYTF.

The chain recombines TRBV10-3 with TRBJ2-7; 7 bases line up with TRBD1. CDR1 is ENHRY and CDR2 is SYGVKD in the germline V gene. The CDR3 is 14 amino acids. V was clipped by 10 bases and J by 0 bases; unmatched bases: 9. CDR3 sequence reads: CATTGTDTSYEQYF. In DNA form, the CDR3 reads TGTGCCACAACCGGGACAGACACCTCCTACGAGCAGTACTTC.

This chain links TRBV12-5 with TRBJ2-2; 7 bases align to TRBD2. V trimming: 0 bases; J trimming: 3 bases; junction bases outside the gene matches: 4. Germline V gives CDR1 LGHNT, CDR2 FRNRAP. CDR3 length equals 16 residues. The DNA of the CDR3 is TGTGCTAGTGGTTTGGTAGTCACTAGCGACACCGGGGAGCTGTTTTTT. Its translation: CASGLVVTSDTGELFF.

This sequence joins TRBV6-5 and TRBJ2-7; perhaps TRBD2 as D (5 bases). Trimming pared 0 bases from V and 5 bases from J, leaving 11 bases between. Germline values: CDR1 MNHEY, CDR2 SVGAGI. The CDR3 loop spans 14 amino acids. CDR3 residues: CASSYSRVGNEQYF. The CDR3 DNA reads TGTGCCAGCAGTTACTCGAGGGTAGGGAACGAGCAGTACTTC.

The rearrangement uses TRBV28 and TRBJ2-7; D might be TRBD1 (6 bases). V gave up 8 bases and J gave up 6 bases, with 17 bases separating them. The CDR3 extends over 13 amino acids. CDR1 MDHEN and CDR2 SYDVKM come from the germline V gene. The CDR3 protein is CASHRAGAGEQYF. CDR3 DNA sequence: TGTGCCAGCCATCGTGCAGGGGCCGGCGAGCAGTACTTC.

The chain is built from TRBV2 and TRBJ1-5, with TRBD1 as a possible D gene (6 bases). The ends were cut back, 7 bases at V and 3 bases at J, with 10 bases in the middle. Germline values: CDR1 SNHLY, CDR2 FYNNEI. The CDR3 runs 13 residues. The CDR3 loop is CASNAGDNQPQHF. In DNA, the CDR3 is TGTGCCAGCAATGCAGGGGACAATCAGCCCCAGCATTTT.